The TCR beta chain under discussion was sequenced for a study of T cell responses to AZD1222 COVID-19 vaccine. The CDR3 contains 17 residues. Produced via immunoSEQ multiplex PCR; TCRdb's table is partial and in-frame only. The data hold some 94,000 clones, with 87% observed a single time. Specimen: peripheral blood, collected on day 0 of AZD1222 vaccination. The rearrangement links TRBV21-1 to TRBJ2-7; TRBD2 was called by the table and not checked on the DNA. TRBV21-1 is a listed pseudogene. The sequence was collected from an adult in good health. The CDR3 sequence: CASSKLTAGQGGSEQYF. The CDR3 DNA reads as TGTGCCAGCAGCAAACTGACAGCGGGACAAGGGGGATCGGAACAGTACTTC.